These 24 T cell receptor beta chains originate from one sample sequenced in a study of CD8 T cells in ankylosing spondylitis. Using its own MiXCR run on the 5' RACE reads, TCRdb lists one record per CDR3 protein. In the table there are around 540,000 distinct CDR3 sequences, about 13% of which are singletons. Their antigens remain unidentified. Study-level results: What appeared characteristic of ankylosing spondylitis blood was a TCR beta motif of eight highly homologous variants.

The sequenced material came from blood, either unsorted or a sorted T cell fraction (not recorded which). These receptors all stem from a male donor with ankylosing spondylitis.

V gene TRBV10-3 combines with J gene TRBJ2-2; possible D gene TRBD1, 5 bases. Germline V gene lookup returns CDR1 ENHRY and CDR2 SYGVKD. Trimming took 3 bases from V and 7 from J, leaving 9 bases between them. CDR3 size: 13 residues. The CDR3 spells CAISDQGVGELFF. CDR3 bases: TGTGCCATCAGTGACCAAGGGGTCGGGGAGCTGTTTTTT.

Only a few counts were recorded for this clonotype. This rearrangement joins TRBV5-1 to TRBJ1-2; the D is unclear. The CDR3 runs 16 residues. Per germline, CDR1 SGHRS and CDR2 YFSETQ. V was clipped by 0 bases and J by 1 base, with 13 bases between them. The CDR3 DNA reads TGCGCCAGCAGCTTGGCCATAATACTCCTTAACTATGGCTACACCTTC. Its protein is CASSLAIILLNYGYTF.

The table lists this clonotype with a few counts. V and J are TRBV29-1 and TRBJ2-3; D remains unclear. Germline CDR1 reads SQVTM; CDR2 reads ANQGSEA. Trimming shortened V by 3 bases and J by 0 bases, and 10 bases separated the two germline ends. The CDR3 length is 14 residues. The CDR3 DNA sequence: TGCAGCGTTGACAGCAGCTGGAGCACAGATACGCAGTATTTT. It encodes CSVDSSWSTDTQYF.

On this clonotype: One junction end does not reproduce the germline sequence, and a read error may be involved. The chain uses TRBV20-1 and TRBJ2-7; perhaps TRBD2 as D (6 bases). CDR3 size: 12 residues. Germline loops: CDR1 DFQATT, CDR2 SNEGSKA (reference sequence). CDR3 sequence (DNA): TGCAGTGCTACGGCGGGATCCTACGGGCAGTACTTC. Protein product: CSATAGSYGQYF.

This chain uses TRBV19 with TRBJ1-1; TRBD1 matches at 9 bases. The CDR3 covers 14 residues. Germline V gene data show CDR1 as LNHDA and CDR2 as SQIVND (reference sequence). Germline trimming cut 7 bases from V and 3 bases from J; bases unmatched to any gene: 6. The DNA for the CDR3 is TGTGCCAGTACGAGGGGACAGGGCGACACTGAAGCTTTCTTT. Translated: CASTRGQGDTEAFF. Variable domain in full (rest from reference TRBV19 and TRBJ1-1): DGGITQSPKYLFRKEGQNVTLSCEQNLNHDAMYWYRQDPGQGLRLIYYSQIVNDFQKGDIAEGYSVSREKKESFPLTVTSAQKNPTAFYLCASTRGQGDTEAFFGQGTRLTVV.

This clonotype was counted between two and nine times. The chain uses TRBV11-2 and TRBJ2-5; the match to TRBD2 covers 8 bases. V trimming: 5 bases; J trimming: 6 bases; junction bases outside the gene matches: 8. Germline V CDR1 and CDR2: SGHAT, FQNNGV. The CDR3 consists of 14 residues. CDR3 in DNA: TGTGCCAGCAGCAAGAGGACTAGCCCCAAGACCCAGTACTTC. As protein: CASSKRTSPKTQYF.

The sample holds many counts of this clonotype. The DNA of the CDR3 is TGTGCCAGCAGTTTTACTGACAGTGGCAGGAACACTGAAGCTTTCTTT. Translating gives CASSFTDSGRNTEAFF. The V call is TRBV27, the J call TRBJ1-1; D is perhaps TRBD1 (5 bases). V was pared by 3 bases and J by 1 base, with 15 bases between. CDR3 size: 16 residues. CDR1 is MNHEY and CDR2 is SMNVEV in the germline V gene (reference sequence).

This clonotype was recorded many times. V and J are TRBV20-1 and TRBJ2-1; a possible D gene is TRBD2 (5 bases). Per the germline V gene, CDR1 is DFQATT and CDR2 is SNEGSKA (reference sequence). With 6 bases removed from V and 3 bases from J, the gap between germline ends came to 15 bases. The CDR3 is 14 amino acids. The CDR3 nucleotides read TGCAGTGCGCAGAGGAGGACTGTCTACAATGAGCAGTTCTTC. As protein: CSAQRRTVYNEQFF.

The chain carries TRBV20-1 and TRBJ2-1; 7 bases map to TRBD1. The CDR3 is 14 amino acids. After removal of 1 base from V and 9 bases from J, the junction contained 9 bases not matched to a gene. Germline V gene lookup returns CDR1 DFQATT and CDR2 SNEGSKA (reference sequence). CDR3 coding DNA: TGCAGTGCTAGAGTTCGTCCAGGGGGAATTGAGCAGTTCTTC. This codes for CSARVRPGGIEQFF.

This clonotype was counted ten times or more. The chain is built from TRBV5-1 and TRBJ1-2, with 7 bases lining up with TRBD1. V was pared by 4 bases and J by 5 bases, with 5 bases of the junction left unmatched. From germline, CDR1 is SGHRS and CDR2 YFSETQ. The CDR3 totals 13 residues. The CDR3 reads CASSPPGGYGYTF. In DNA, the CDR3 is TGCGCCAGCAGCCCCCCAGGGGGTTATGGCTACACCTTC.

This clonotype was picked up a small number of times. The chain is built from TRBV5-6 and TRBJ2-7; 13 bases are a match to TRBD2. V lost 4 bases and J lost 0; bases outside the gene matches: 13. CDR1 and CDR2 (germline): SGHDT, YYEEEE. The CDR3 has 19 residues. CDR3 DNA: TGTGCCAGCAGCAAAATTCGGGGACTAGCGGGGTGGAGCTCCTACGAGCAGTACGTC. Translating it yields CASSKIRGLAGWSSYEQYV.

This clonotype showed up just a few times. This chain connects TRBV5-1 to TRBJ2-2; D may correspond to TRBD1 or TRBD2 (6 bases each). Germline loops: CDR1 SGHRS, CDR2 YFSETQ. The CDR3 is made up of 16 amino acids. The V end was cut by 1 base, the J end by 0 bases, with 10 bases between. Here the CDR3 reads CASSLSGASNTGELFF. As DNA, the CDR3 is TGCGCCAGCAGCTTGTCGGGGGCTTCGAACACCGGGGAGCTGTTTTTT.

This sequence joins TRBV20-1 and TRBJ2-7; maybe TRBD2 (7 bases). Germline CDR1 is DFQATT and CDR2 is SNEGSKA (reference sequence). The CDR3 length is 14 residues. Trimming took off 6 bases at V and 7 bases at J, with 22 bases between the two ends. This CDR3 reads CSAQGWGGLKEQYV. The CDR3 nucleotides are TGCAGTGCCCAAGGGTGGGGGGGGCTAAAAGAGCAGTACGTC.

V and J are TRBV11-2 and TRBJ2-5; 9 bases map to TRBD2. The CDR3 spans 15 residues. V was clipped by 1 base and J by 5 bases; unmatched bases: 5. CDR1 is SGHAT, CDR2 FQNNGV, per germline. The CDR3 here is CASSLGLAGHETQYF. CDR3 nucleotides: TGTGCCAGCAGCTTAGGGCTAGCGGGGCACGAGACCCAGTACTTC. The full variable domain, with the rest looked up from reference TRBV11-2 and TRBJ2-5, is EAGVAQSPRYKIIEKRQSVAFWCNPISGHATLYWYQQILGQGPKLLIQFQNNGVVDDSQLPKDRFSAERLKGVDSTLKIQPAKLEDSAVYLCASSLGLAGHETQYFGPGTRLLVL.

This clonotype has just a few counts. The chain combines TRBV10-3 with TRBJ1-1; D gene uncertain. The CDR3 runs to 13 residues. Trimming removed 2 bases at V and 5 bases at J, with 9 bases between. Germline V lookup: CDR1 ENHRY, CDR2 SYGVKD. The CDR3 bases are TGTGCCATCAGTGAGAAAAGCCCGACTGAAGCTTTCTTT. Amino acids: CAISEKSPTEAFF.

The chain has TRBV5-4 and TRBJ2-1; weak D call: TRBD2 (6 bases). There are 16 residues in the CDR3. CDR1 SGHNT and CDR2 YYREEE come from the germline V gene (reference sequence). V was cut by 3 bases and J by 2 bases, with 15 bases left in between. In nucleotides, the CDR3 is TGTGCCAGCAGCTCCCCGAAGGAGGGGCCCTACAATGAGCAGTTCTTC. It translates to CASSSPKEGPYNEQFF.

The V call is TRBV5-6, the J call TRBJ1-2, with unresolved D. V gave up 2 bases and J gave up 2 bases, with 13 bases separating them. Germline V lookup: CDR1 SGHDT, CDR2 YYEEEE. The CDR3 runs to 15 residues. CDR3 DNA: TGTGCCAGCAGCTTCTATTTACAGCCAAACTATGGCTACACCTTC. Protein product: CASSFYLQPNYGYTF.

In this sample, this clonotype turned up many times. The chain links TRBV7-2 to TRBJ1-6; D ambiguous. Germline V gene data show CDR1 as SGHTA and CDR2 as FQGNSA. The V end lost 2 bases, the J end lost 10 bases, and 9 bases lay between the germline ends. The CDR3 runs to 13 residues. The CDR3 region is CASSLWAASPLHF. The CDR3 DNA follows: TGTGCCAGCAGCTTATGGGCAGCCTCACCCCTCCACTTT. Supplemented by reference TRBV7-2 and TRBJ1-6, the full variable domain reads GAGVSQSPSNKVTEKGKDVELRCDPISGHTALYWYRQSLGQGLEFLIYFQGNSAPDKSGLPSDRFSAERTGGSVSTLTIQRTQQEDSAVYLCASSLWAASPLHFGNGTRLTVT.

This clonotype was counted between two and nine times. The chain's CDR3 is CASSRDRDFNGYTF. CDR3 in DNA: TGTGCCAGCAGCAGAGACAGGGACTTCAATGGCTACACCTTC. The rearrangement joins TRBV7-2 to TRBJ1-2; 7 bases are a match to TRBD1. The CDR3 runs to 14 residues. Trimming removed 5 bases from V and 6 bases from J; junction bases left unmatched: 9. Germline V gives CDR1 SGHTA, CDR2 FQGNSA. Based on the CDR3 plus reference TRBV7-2 and TRBJ1-2, the full variable domain is GAGVSQSPSNKVTEKGKDVELRCDPISGHTALYWYRQSLGQGLEFLIYFQGNSAPDKSGLPSDRFSAERTGGSVSTLTIQRTQQEDSAVYLCASSRDRDFNGYTFGSGTRLTVV.

This clonotype has more than one count but fewer than ten. The V gene is TRBV7-9, the J gene TRBJ1-1; D is undetermined. This CDR3 comprises 10 residues. Per the germline V gene, CDR1 is SEHNR and CDR2 is FQNEAQ (reference sequence). V was trimmed by 4 bases and J by 9 bases, leaving 6 bases between them. This chain's CDR3 is CASSSEQAFF. Written as DNA, the CDR3 is TGTGCCAGCAGCTCCGAACAAGCTTTCTTT.

In this sample, this clonotype turned up a few times. The chain has TRBV24-1 and TRBJ2-2, with D unresolved. Germline V gives CDR1 KGHDR, CDR2 SFDVKD. V lost 7 bases to trimming and J lost 2 bases, with 4 bases between them. The CDR3 contains 12 residues. The CDR3 loop is CATSLNTGELFF. The CDR3 nucleotides read TGTGCCACCAGCCTTAACACCGGGGAGCTGTTTTTT.

This clonotype turned up a few times. The V and J genes are TRBV20-1 and TRBJ2-5; D is undetermined. V shed 4 bases and J shed 2 bases, with 5 bases lying between them. The CDR3 has 11 amino acids. Germline V gives CDR1 DFQATT, CDR2 SNEGSKA (reference sequence). CDR3 protein: CSATGQETQYF. The CDR3 coding sequence is TGCAGTGCTACAGGACAAGAGACCCAGTACTTC.

The chain employs TRBV6-6 and TRBJ2-1; 10 bases align to TRBD2. V lost 5 bases, J lost 14 bases, and 9 bases stayed unmatched. Per germline, CDR1 MNHNY and CDR2 SVGAGI (reference sequence). The CDR3 has 13 amino acids. The CDR3 nucleotides read TGTGCCAGCAGTGGGACTAGCGAGGGGGGGAAGTTCTTC. It translates to CASSGTSEGGKFF.

The table lists this clonotype with a few counts. The J gene is TRBJ1-1, the V gene TRBV14; D unresolved. The CDR3 has 13 residues. The germline V and J ends were trimmed by 5 bases and 4 bases, with 11 bases remaining between them. Germline lookup yields CDR1 SGHDN and CDR2 FVKESK. CDR3 DNA: TGTGCCAGCAGCTTAACCGAAGGCACTGAAGCTTTCTTT. As protein: CASSLTEGTEAFF.